This T cell receptor beta chain was identified during a study of CD8 T cells in ankylosing spondylitis. Overall study findings and caveats: In ankylosing spondylitis blood, a motif of eight highly homologous TCR beta variants appeared characteristic.

In regard to this clonotype: Its antigen is not known.

The V gene lost 2 bases and the J gene lost 5 bases, with 9 bases spanning the gap. Germline V gene lookup returns CDR1 DFQATT and CDR2 SNEGSKA (reference sequence). The CDR3 covers 12 residues. Generation of TCR beta libraries employed quantitative 5'-RACE incorporating molecular barcodes. TCRdb reprocessed the 5' RACE reads with MiXCR, giving one entry per CDR3 protein. The profile shows 350,000 to 550,000 distinct CDR3 sequences, around 26% of them singletons. The TCR comes from a male donor with ankylosing spondylitis. The gene calls are TRBV20-1 and TRBJ1-2, with D tentatively TRBD1 (6 bases). Sequenced: blood, either unsorted or a sorted T cell fraction (not recorded which). The DNA of the CDR3 is TGCAGTGCTAGACCACAGGGTTATGGCTACACCTTC. It encodes CSARPQGYGYTF.